The 10 T cell receptor beta chains presented below share a single source sample, sequenced in a study of blood T cell repertoires in COVID-19. Assay: immunoSEQ multiplex PCR; the TCRdb copy retains only in-frame clones and omits some. The repertoire consists of about 400,000 clones, with roughly 89% occurring once and the leading ten covering 4.3%. The sample comprised peripheral blood. These TCRs come from a woman aged 25 to 39 with acute or convalescent COVID-19.

This chain joins TRBV4-1 and TRBJ2-2; possibly TRBD2 for D (7 bases). The germline CDR1 and CDR2 sequences are MGHRA and YSYEKL. This CDR3 comprises 17 residues. V was clipped by 0 bases and J by 4 bases, with 15 bases between them. CDR3 sequence (DNA): TGCGCCAGCAGCCAAGATATGGCGGGGGCCATCACCGGGGAGCTGTTTTTT. It codes for CASSQDMAGAITGELFF.

This clone came up a few times. V and J are TRBV3-1 (or the pseudogene TRBV3-2) and TRBJ2-2, with 8 positions matching TRBD1. This CDR3 contains 18 residues. The junction had 11 bases not matched to a gene; V was cut back by 5 bases and J by 0 bases. Germline V gene data show CDR1 as LGHDT and CDR2 as YNNKEL (reference sequence). For the CDR3, the DNA is TGTGCCAGCAGCTATCGGACAGGGAGGACCGCGAACACCGGGGAGCTGTTTTTT. This gives the protein CASSYRTGRTANTGELFF.

The chain is built from TRBV28 and TRBJ1-5, with 10 bases matching TRBD1. Germline CDR1 reads MDHEN; CDR2 reads SYDVKM. CDR3 length: 15 amino acids. V shed 6 bases, J shed 4 bases, and the junction held 6 bases outside the gene matches. CDR3 in DNA: TGTGCCAGCAGATCCGACAGGGGGCGAAATCAGCCCCAGCATTTT. Translated, it gives CASRSDRGRNQPQHF.

This chain links TRBV5-1 with TRBJ2-7; maybe TRBD2 (6 bases). CDR3 size: 15 residues. Germline CDR1 and CDR2: SGHRS and YFSETQ. Trimming cost V 4 bases and J 3 bases, with 17 bases left between them. The CDR3 DNA follows: TGCGCCAGCAGCGAGGAGGGTCGAATTAGCTACGAGCAGTACTTC. Amino acid sequence: CASSEEGRISYEQYF.

V gene TRBV2 combines with J gene TRBJ2-7; 8 bases line up with TRBD1. J was trimmed by 0 bases and V by 7 bases; bases with no gene match: 5. This CDR3 region has 14 residues. CDR1 is SNHLY and CDR2 is FYNNEI in the germline V gene. CDR3 amino acids: CASNGQGYSYEQYF. The CDR3 nucleotides read TGTGCCAGCAATGGACAGGGCTACTCCTACGAGCAGTACTTC.

The V call is TRBV7-6, the J call TRBJ2-7, with TRBD2 matching 7 bases. Germline assignment: CDR1 SGHVS and CDR2 FNYEAQ. V was clipped by 5 bases and J by 3 bases; unmatched bases: 7. CDR3 size: 14 residues. The DNA for the CDR3 is TGTGCCAGCAGCCCCCGGACTAGAAACTACGAGCAGTACTTC. Translating gives CASSPRTRNYEQYF. Complete variable domain (other parts from reference TRBV7-6 and TRBJ2-7): GAGVSQSPRYKVTKRGQDVALRCDPISGHVSLYWYRQALGQGPEFLTYFNYEAQQDKSGLPNDRFSAERPEGSISTLTIQRTEQRDSAMYRCASSPRTRNYEQYFGPGTRLTVT.

The sample holds one count of this clone. The rearrangement uses TRBV9 and TRBJ1-2; TRBD1 matches at 7 bases. Germline trimming cut 0 bases from V and 4 bases from J; bases unmatched to any gene: 6. Germline V lookup: CDR1 SGDLS, CDR2 YYNGEE. This CDR3 is 15 amino acids long. CDR3 coding DNA: TGTGCCAGCAGCGTAGGGGACCGGACAGGCTATGGCTACACCTTC. Residues: CASSVGDRTGYGYTF.

The genes are TRBV10-3 and TRBJ1-2, with 7 nucleotides matching TRBD1. The trim removed 8 bases at V and 8 bases at J, leaving 20 bases unmatched. The CDR3 is 16 residues long. Looked up from germline, CDR1 is ENHRY and CDR2 is SYGVKD. CDR3 region: CAILGSTGDGVEGYTF. CDR3 DNA: TGTGCCATCCTTGGGTCAACAGGGGACGGAGTGGAAGGCTACACCTTC.

This clone appeared a few times. This chain's CDR3 is CASSKVGGPVNYGYTF. The CDR3 bases are TGTGCCAGCAGCAAAGTGGGAGGCCCCGTTAACTATGGCTACACCTTC. V gene TRBV21-1 combines with J gene TRBJ1-2. TRBV21-1 is a documented pseudogene. This CDR3 has 16 amino acids.

V usage is TRBV3-1 (or the pseudogene TRBV3-2) and J usage is TRBJ2-7; 7 bases fit TRBD2. CDR1 is LGHDT and CDR2 is YNNKEL in the germline V gene (reference sequence). The CDR3 extends over 15 amino acids. The junction had 7 bases not matched to a gene; V was cut back by 3 bases and J by 2 bases. The CDR3 protein is CASSHRTRAPYEQYF. In DNA, the CDR3 is TGTGCCAGCAGCCACCGGACTAGAGCTCCCTACGAGCAGTACTTC.